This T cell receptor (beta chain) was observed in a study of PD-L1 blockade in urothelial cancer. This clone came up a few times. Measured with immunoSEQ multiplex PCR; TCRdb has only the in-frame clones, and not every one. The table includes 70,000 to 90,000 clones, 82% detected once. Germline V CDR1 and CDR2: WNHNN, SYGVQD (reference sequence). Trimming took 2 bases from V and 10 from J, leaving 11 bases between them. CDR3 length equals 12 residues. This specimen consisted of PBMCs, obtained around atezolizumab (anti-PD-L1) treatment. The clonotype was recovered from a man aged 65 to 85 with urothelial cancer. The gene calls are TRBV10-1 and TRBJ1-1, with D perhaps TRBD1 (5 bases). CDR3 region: CASSEDSPGAFF. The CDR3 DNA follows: TGCGCCAGCAGTGAGGACAGCCCCGGAGCTTTCTTT.